Below are 3 T cell receptor beta chains sequenced from a single sample in a study of blood T cell repertoires in COVID-19. Sequencing used immunoSEQ multiplex PCR; TCRdb keeps in-frame clones, though not all of them. Among about 200,000 clones listed, around nine tenths were seen once. Material: peripheral blood. These receptors were obtained from a man younger than 30 with active or convalescent COVID-19.

The chain uses TRBV11-2 and TRBJ1-4, with 8 bases matching TRBD1. Germline CDR1 SGHAT, CDR2 FQNNGV. The ends lost 5 bases at V and 7 bases at J; junction bases unmatched: 9. The CDR3 length is 15 residues. CDR3 DNA sequence: TGTGCCAGCAGCCTTGGACAGGGTCGGCGTGAAAAACTGTTTTTT. It encodes CASSLGQGRREKLFF.

J is TRBJ2-7 and V is TRBV12-5; 7 nucleotides match TRBD1. Germline V gives CDR1 LGHNT, CDR2 FRNRAP. The CDR3 is made up of 16 amino acids. Germline trimming cut 1 base from V and 0 bases from J; bases unmatched to any gene: 6. The CDR3 loop is CASGLGRAGGSYEQYF. The CDR3 DNA is TGTGCTAGTGGTTTGGGACGGGCAGGGGGCTCCTACGAGCAGTACTTC.

This clone appeared a few times. The chain is built from TRBV6-5 and TRBJ1-1, with a possible D match to TRBD1 (5 bases). With 6 bases removed from V and 3 bases from J, the gap between germline ends came to 14 bases. Looked up from germline, CDR1 is MNHEY and CDR2 is SVGAGI. The CDR3 is made up of 14 amino acids. CDR3: CASSLEGPDTEAFF. CDR3 bases: TGTGCCAGCAGCTTGGAGGGGCCGGACACTGAAGCTTTCTTT.